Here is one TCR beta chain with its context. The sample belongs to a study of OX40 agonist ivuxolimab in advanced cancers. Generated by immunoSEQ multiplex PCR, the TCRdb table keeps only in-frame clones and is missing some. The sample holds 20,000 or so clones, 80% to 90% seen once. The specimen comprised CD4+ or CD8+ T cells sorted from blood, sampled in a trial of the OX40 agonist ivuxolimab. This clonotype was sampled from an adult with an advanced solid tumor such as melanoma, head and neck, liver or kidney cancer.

CDR3 sequence reads: CASSQGTGVETEAFF. CDR3 DNA sequence: TGCGCCAGCAGCCAGGGGACAGGGGTCGAGACTGAAGCTTTCTTT. The genes are TRBV4-1 and TRBJ1-1; 10 nucleotides align to TRBD1. The CDR3 sequence is 15 residues long. Trimming took 3 bases from V and 5 from J; bases not matched to a gene: 6. The V gene's germline CDR1 is MGHRA and CDR2 YSYEKL.